The T cell receptor beta chain under discussion was sequenced for a study of prognosis after radiotherapy for stage I lung cancer. Overall study results and limits: Counted unique TCR clones declined after stereotactic body radiation therapy (median about 9,200 versus 6,500). Patients without metastases reportedly showed TRBV and TRBJ gene usage unlike that of patients with metastases.

There are many counts of this clonotype. Antigen specificity is unknown. From genomic DNA, two-round multiplex PCR was used to amplify TCR beta CDR3. First-round PCR used primers specific to each TRBV and TRBJ gene. A single record per CDR3 protein comes from TCRdb applying MiXCR to the multiplex PCR reads. The table lists around 30,000 distinct CDR3 sequences, more than 30% of them singletons. Germline values: CDR1 DFQATT, CDR2 SNEGSKA (reference sequence). The CDR3 covers 17 residues. This TCR was sampled from a donor of 50 years or more with non-small cell lung cancer. The chain couples TRBV20-1 to TRBJ2-3, with 10 bases matching TRBD2. The material sequenced was PBMCs, taken before or after stereotactic body radiation therapy (not recorded which). In nucleotides, the CDR3 is TGCACCTACCTGGGGCTAGCGGGGGCTTCTAGCACAGATACGCAGTATTTT. Translation: CTYLGLAGASSTDTQYF.